The T cell receptor (beta chain) under discussion was sequenced for a study of control samples from healthy donors and cancer patients. The method was immunoSEQ multiplex PCR; TCRdb's version includes in-frame clones alone and lacks a portion of them. The profile shows under 200,000 clones, 80% to 95% of them singletons. The CDR3 totals 13 residues. The V and J ends lost 5 bases and 5 bases respectively, with 12 bases between them. Per germline, CDR1 LGHNA and CDR2 YNFKEQ. This chain links TRBV4-2 with TRBJ1-1; D unclear. The receptor comes from a woman aged 60-70 years in good health. The sequencing input was blood. The CDR3 bases are TGTGCCAGCAGCTCCCTAGAACAGACTGAAGCTTTCTTT. Protein product: CASSSLEQTEAFF.